This T cell receptor beta chain was recovered during a study of synovial regulatory T cells in juvenile arthritis. General observations from the study: Blood Treg cells that were inflammation-associated showed lower TCR diversity than other blood Treg cells. Synovial Treg CDR3 sequences overlapped more with iaTregs than other circulating Tregs. Across patients, iaTreg TCR repertoires were mostly private, partly shared with synovial Teff and blood CPL.

Comments on this clone: As yet, its antigen is unknown.

The CDR3 spans 13 residues. The DNA is unrecorded. Looked up from germline, CDR1 is SQVTM and CDR2 is ANQGSEA. Assay used: immunoSEQ multiplex PCR; TCRdb lists only in-frame clones, some missing. The record lists around 9,000 clones, of which the ten most abundant hold 1.5% to 2%. Sequencing input: Treg cells from blood. Sample subset: HLA-DR+ inflammation-associated blood Treg cells. The J gene is TRBJ1-1, the V gene TRBV29-1. This clonotype was obtained from a donor younger than 35 with juvenile idiopathic arthritis. CDR3 sequence: CSVARATNTEAFF.